This record concerns one T cell receptor (beta chain) sequence. Clones were sequenced by immunoSEQ multiplex PCR, and TCRdb holds only the in-frame ones, with some missing. This table has some 44,000 clones, around 90% appearing once. This sample stems from a study of T cell changes during pregnancy in multiple sclerosis. CDR1 is SGHNT and CDR2 is YYREEE in the germline V gene (reference sequence). The CDR3 extends over 11 amino acids. V was trimmed by 2 bases and J by 5 bases, leaving 4 bases between them. The chain is built from TRBV5-4 and TRBJ2-5; no firm D call. The receptor's source is a female donor with multiple sclerosis, enrolled in a pregnancy study. The sample in question was CD4+ T cells from peripheral blood mononuclear cells, obtained after pregnancy. In nucleotides, the CDR3 is TGTGCCAGCAGCTTCCGGGAGACCCAGTACTTC. Translated, it gives CASSFRETQYF. Complete variable domain (other parts from reference TRBV5-4 and TRBJ2-5): ETGVTQSPTHLIKTRGQQVTLRCSSQSGHNTVSWYQQALGQGPQFIFQYYREEENGRGNFPPRFSGLQFPNYSSELNVNALELDDSALYLCASSFRETQYFGPGTRLLVL.